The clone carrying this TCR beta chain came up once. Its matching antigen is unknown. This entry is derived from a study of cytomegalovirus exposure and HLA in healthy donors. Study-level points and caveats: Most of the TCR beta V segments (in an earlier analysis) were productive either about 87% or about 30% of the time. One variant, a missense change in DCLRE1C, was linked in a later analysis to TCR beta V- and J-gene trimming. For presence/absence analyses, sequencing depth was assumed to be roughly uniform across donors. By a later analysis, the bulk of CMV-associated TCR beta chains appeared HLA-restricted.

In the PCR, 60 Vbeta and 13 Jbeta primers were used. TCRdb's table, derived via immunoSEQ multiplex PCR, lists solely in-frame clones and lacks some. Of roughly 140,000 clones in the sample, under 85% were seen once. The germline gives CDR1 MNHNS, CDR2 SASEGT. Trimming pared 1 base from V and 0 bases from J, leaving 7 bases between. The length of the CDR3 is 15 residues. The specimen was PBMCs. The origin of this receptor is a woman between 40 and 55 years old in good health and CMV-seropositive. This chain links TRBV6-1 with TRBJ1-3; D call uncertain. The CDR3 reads CASSEEIYSGNTIYF. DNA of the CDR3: TGTGCCAGCAGTGAAGAAATCTACTCTGGAAACACCATATATTTT.